The rows below give T cell receptor beta chains drawn from one sample of a study of blood T cell repertoires in COVID-19. Produced via immunoSEQ multiplex PCR; TCRdb's table is partial and in-frame only. The data hold around 82,000 clones, with 75% to 90% observed a single time. Sequencing used peripheral blood. Receptors originate from a man older than 75 with COVID-19, enrolled during active disease. CDR3s include the opening cysteine and the closing phenylalanine or tryptophan. The order of the fields is clone size, D gene, V gene, J gene, CDR3 DNA, CDR3 protein. A D gene is named only where the DNA matches it firmly. Some rows mark clone size as missing; the rest say once, few, many or name a class of expanded clone.

.	TRBD1	TRBV6-6	TRBJ1-4	TGTGCCAGCAGTTCTACAGGGGGGCAGGGTGAAAAACTGTTTTTT	CASSSTGGQGEKLFF
.	TRBD2	TRBV7-2	TRBJ2-3	TGTGCCAGCAGCTCAAACGCAGTAGCGGGGGGGAGTTCAGATACGCAGTATTTT	CASSSNAVAGGSSDTQYF
.	.	TRBV6-2/TRBV6-3	TRBJ1-5	TGTGCCAGCAGTTACTCGGGCAGGTCTCCGAATCAGCCCCAGCATTTT	CASSYSGRSPNQPQHF
.	.	TRBV5-1	TRBJ1-2	TGCGCCAGCAACGTGGACAGTGACTATGGCTACACCTTC	CASNVDSDYGYTF
once	.	TRBV14	TRBJ1-4	TGTGCCAGCAGCCCTTCCGACAGGACCACTAATGAAAAACTGTTTTTT	CASSPSDRTTNEKLFF
.	TRBD1	TRBV7-2	TRBJ1-6	TGTGCCAGCAGCCCAGGACAGGGGTATTCACCCCTCCACTTT	CASSPGQGYSPLHF
.	TRBD2	TRBV7-2	TRBJ2-7	TGTGCCAGCAGCTTAGTAGCGGGGGAATACGAGCAGTACTTC	CASSLVAGEYEQYF
.	TRBD1	TRBV7-3	TRBJ2-2	TGTGCCAGCAGCCCCAGGGGGACAGGGTTCACCGGGGAGCTGTTTTTT	CASSPRGTGFTGELFF
once	TRBD1	TRBV5-1	TRBJ1-1	TGCGCCAGCAGCTTTGGGGGGACAGGGCATAACACTGAAGCTTTCTTT	CASSFGGTGHNTEAFF
.	TRBD1	TRBV27	TRBJ1-1	TGTGCCAGCCGACAGGGCGGAAGGACTGAAGCTTTCTTT	CASRQGGRTEAFF
.	.	TRBV19	TRBJ2-5	TGTGCCAGTAGACCGACAGGCGGAGAGACCCAGTACTTC	CASRPTGGETQYF
.	TRBD1	TRBV7-9	TRBJ1-1	TGTGCCAGCAGCTCGTACAGGGGAAATCGGAACACTGAAGCTTTCTTT	CASSSYRGNRNTEAFF
.	TRBD1	TRBV29-1	TRBJ2-3	TGCAGCGTTGAGGGACAGGGGGAAGGCACAGATACGCAGTATTTT	CSVEGQGEGTDTQYF
.	.	TRBV6-6	TRBJ2-3	TGTGCCATCTATATCCCGTACACAGATACGCAGTATTTT	CAIYIPYTDTQYF
.	.	TRBV23-1	TRBJ1-1	TGCGCCAGCAGTCAATCCGGGTCGACTGAAGCTTTCTTT	CASSQSGSTEAFF
.	TRBD1	TRBV28	TRBJ2-2	TGTGCCAGCAGGATCCCAGGGGGAGCGAACACCGGGGAGCTGTTTTTT	CASRIPGGANTGELFF
.	.	TRBV27	TRBJ2-1	TGTGCCAGCAGTTTTGGCACAGGAGGGGAGCAGTTCTTC	CASSFGTGGEQFF
.	.	TRBV7-6	TRBJ1-4	TGTGCCAGCAGCTTAAGCGGCACTAATGAAAAACTGTTTTTT	CASSLSGTNEKLFF
.	TRBD2	TRBV7-2	TRBJ2-7	TGTGCCAGCAGCTTAAGAGCGGGGGGGCGTGAGCAGTACTTC	CASSLRAGGREQYF
.	.	TRBV3-1/TRBV3-2	TRBJ2-2	TGTGCCAGCAGCCAATCAGGGAGGACCGGGGAGCTGTTTTTT	CASSQSGRTGELFF
.	TRBD1	TRBV2	TRBJ1-2	TGTGCCAGCAGTGAAGTGGCAGGGGGTCACTATGGCTACACCTTC	CASSEVAGGHYGYTF
.	.	TRBV5-1	TRBJ2-3	TGCGCCAGCAGCGGAGGAATCACAGATACGCAGTATTTT	CASSGGITDTQYF
.	.	TRBV2	TRBJ1-1	TGTGCCAGCAGAGGTTCGGGGACTGAAGCTTTCTTT	CASRGSGTEAFF
.	.	TRBV9	TRBJ1-3	TGTGCCAGCAGCCCGAGCCCGGGAGAGCGAAACACCATATATTTT	CASSPSPGERNTIYF
.	.	TRBV28	TRBJ1-2	TGTGCCAGCAGTCTCGGAGATAACTATGGCTACACCTTC	CASSLGDNYGYTF
once	.	TRBV19	TRBJ1-3	TGTGCCAGTGATCAAGCGAGGGCTGGAAACACCATATATTTT	CASDQARAGNTIYF
.	.	TRBV6-5	TRBJ1-2	TGTGCCAGCAGGGGTGAGGGGGATAACTATGGCTACACCTTC	CASRGEGDNYGYTF
.	TRBD1	TRBV28	TRBJ1-5	TGTGCCAGCAGGTACAGGGGTTCCCCTCAGCCCCAGCATTTT	CASRYRGSPQPQHF
.	.	TRBV19	TRBJ2-7	TGTGCCAGTAGCCGAGGAGGGAACTCCTACGAGCAGTACTTC	CASSRGGNSYEQYF
.	TRBD2	TRBV9	TRBJ2-5	TGTGCCAGCAGCCCTTTTGTTAGCGGGGTACGGGAGACCCAGTACTTC	CASSPFVSGVRETQYF
.	TRBD2	TRBV5-1	TRBJ2-3	TGCGCCAGCAGCTCCGGGACTAGCGGGGCTACCACAGATACGCAGTATTTT	CASSSGTSGATTDTQYF
.	.	TRBV5-5	TRBJ1-1	TGTGCCAGCAGCTTCCGGACAGCTCTGAACACTGAAGCTTTCTTT	CASSFRTALNTEAFF
few	.	TRBV5-1	TRBJ1-1	TGCGCCAGCAGCTTGGACCCTCAGGGTAGTTTCACTGAAGCTTTCTTT	CASSLDPQGSFTEAFF
.	.	TRBV5-1	TRBJ1-1	TGCGCCAGCAGCTTGTCGACAGCGAACACTGAAGCTTTCTTT	CASSLSTANTEAFF
.	TRBD1	TRBV7-9	TRBJ1-4	TGTGCCAGCAGCTTAGACCTGACAGGGCTTGATGAAAAACTGTTTTTT	CASSLDLTGLDEKLFF
once	TRBD1	TRBV29-1	TRBJ1-5	TGCAGCGTCGGACAGGGGGCCGGTAGCAATCAGCCCCAGCATTTT	CSVGQGAGSNQPQHF
.	TRBD2	TRBV7-9	TRBJ2-7	TGTGCCAGCAGCTTCCCCGAGCGGGGAACCTACGAGCAGTACTTC	CASSFPERGTYEQYF
few	TRBD1	TRBV6-2/TRBV6-3	TRBJ1-3	TGTGCCAGCAGTGGGACAGCCTCTGGAAACACCATATATTTT	CASSGTASGNTIYF
.	.	TRBV11-3	TRBJ2-3	TGTGCCAGCAGCTTAGTCAACAGGGCAGATACGCAGTATTTT	CASSLVNRADTQYF
.	TRBD1	TRBV6-1	TRBJ1-5	TGTGCCAGCAGTGAAGCCGCCCTAATCGGACAGGGCAATCAGCCCCAGCATTTT	CASSEAALIGQGNQPQHF
once	.	TRBV7-2	TRBJ2-5	TGTGCCAGCAGCTTAGGACTTCAGATGGGGACCCAGTACTTC	CASSLGLQMGTQYF
.	.	TRBV27	TRBJ1-1	TGTGCCAGCAGTTCCCGGACCCACTCATCGGGAAACACTGAAGCTTTCTTT	CASSSRTHSSGNTEAFF
.	TRBD1	TRBV5-1	TRBJ1-3	TGCGCCAGCAGCTCCCGGGACAGGCCAAACACCATATATTTT	CASSSRDRPNTIYF
.	TRBD1	TRBV5-4	TRBJ1-2	TGTGCCAGCAGCCTGAAACAGGGGGCGGACTATGGCTACACCTTC	CASSLKQGADYGYTF
.	TRBD2	TRBV7-2	TRBJ2-7	TGTGCCAGCAGAAAAGCGGGGGAACCCTACGAGCAGTACTTC	CASRKAGEPYEQYF
.	.	TRBV5-4	TRBJ2-1	TGTGCCAGCAGCTTGGTTCGGGGGGCGAACTACAATGAGCAGTTCTTC	CASSLVRGANYNEQFF
.	TRBD1	TRBV4-3	TRBJ2-1	TGCGCCAGCAGCCGAGGGACAGGGGGCGTTCAGTTCTTC	CASSRGTGGVQFF
once	.	TRBV7-8	TRBJ2-5	TGTGCCAGCAGCTTATCTATGGCCCGGGGTGTAGAGACCCAGTACTTC	CASSLSMARGVETQYF